These 7 T cell receptor beta chains originate from one sample sequenced in a study of T cells expressing NK-cell markers. From the 5' RACE reads, TCRdb lists one entry per CDR3 protein and no DNA. With 350,000 to 450,000 distinct CDR3 sequences in the sample, the ten largest clones hold roughly 5.2%. The material sequenced was blood T cells: a sorted CD56 or NKG2C T cell subset, CD4+ or CD8+ T cells, or bulk PBMC T cells (not recorded which). These receptors were obtained from a man aged 18-75 years in good health.

This chain uses TRBV15 with TRBJ2-5. Looked up from germline, CDR1 is LNHNV and CDR2 is YYDKDF (reference sequence). This CDR3 comprises 13 residues. CDR3 loop: CATSRDPSETQYF.

V usage is TRBV27 and J usage is TRBJ1-5. This CDR3 is 14 amino acids long. The germline V gene encodes CDR1 MNHEY and CDR2 SMNVEV (reference sequence). The CDR3 sequence: CASSLRIGNQPQHF.

The chain links TRBV7-2 to TRBJ2-5; as DNA is missing, the TRBD1 call by TCRdb cannot be tested. The length of the CDR3 is 14 residues. From germline, CDR1 is SGHTA and CDR2 FQGNSA. This CDR3 is CASSLGRGQETQYF.

The V gene is TRBV11-2, the J gene TRBJ2-1; lacking DNA, the TRBD2 call made by TCRdb goes unchecked. The CDR3 length is 14 residues. Germline V gene data show CDR1 as SGHAT and CDR2 as FQNNGV. The CDR3 is CAGRRGGLDNEQFF.

The V call is TRBV11-2, the J call TRBJ2-6; TCRdb lists TRBD2, though no DNA is available to test this call. The CDR3 runs to 13 residues. Germline V gene lookup returns CDR1 SGHAT and CDR2 FQNNGV. The CDR3 sequence is CASSLALANVLTF.

The chain recombines TRBV21-1 with TRBJ1-6; no DNA is available, so the TRBD1 call from TCRdb remains unchecked. TRBV21-1 is tagged as a pseudogene. This CDR3 comprises 14 residues. The CDR3 here is CASSGGRVGSPLHF.

This rearrangement joins TRBV7-8 to TRBJ2-1; as DNA is missing, the TRBD1 call by TCRdb cannot be tested. Looked up from germline, CDR1 is SGHVS and CDR2 is FQNEAQ. The CDR3 totals 16 residues. CDR3 region: CASSLASGVYYNEQFF.